The 28 T cell receptor beta chains presented below share a single source sample, sequenced in a study of identical twins (dated by TCRdb to about 2016). The library came from 5' RACE. TCRdb shows the sequencer as Illumina HiSeq 2000. The public reads were reprocessed in TCRdb via fastp at Q25 and MiXCR, keeping in-frame beta chains. Under each unique CDR3 protein, matching rows form one entry showing the most common genes and DNA. Within this sample are about 920,000 distinct CDR3 sequences, with approximately 13% of them counted one time only. Clones ranked in the top ten supply around 1.6% of the sample. These same data were also listed under a study on yellow fever vaccine responses in identical twins.

The sample consisted of PBMCs. All receptors come from a woman in her late teens or twenties in good health.

The chain employs TRBV20-1 and TRBJ2-3; 7 positions match TRBD2. J was trimmed by 1 base and V by 2 bases; bases with no gene match: 6. The CDR3 length is 15 residues. From germline, CDR1 is DFQATT and CDR2 SNEGSKA (reference sequence). The CDR3 spells CSARYSGPRTDTQYF. DNA of the CDR3: TGCAGTGCTAGATATAGCGGGCCCCGCACAGATACGCAGTATTTT.

This clonotype was counted between two and nine times. The chain carries TRBV5-1 and TRBJ2-5; TRBD1 agrees at 7 bases. This CDR3 is 13 amino acids long. CDR1 and CDR2 (germline): SGHRS, YFSETQ. With 4 bases clipped from V and 3 bases from J, the junction kept 3 bases outside the gene matches. Written as DNA, the CDR3 is TGCGCCAGCAGCGAGGGACAGAAAGAGACCCAGTACTTC. Translation gives CASSEGQKETQYF.

The J gene is TRBJ2-3, the V gene TRBV10-3; unclear D gene. V lost 3 bases, J lost 2 bases, and 9 bases lay in between. The CDR3 totals 14 residues. In germline, CDR1 is ENHRY, CDR2 SYGVKD. CDR3: CAISDNYDTDTQYF. CDR3 nucleotide sequence: TGTGCCATCAGTGATAACTACGACACAGATACGCAGTATTTT.

There are a few counts of this clonotype. CDR3 DNA: TGTGCCATCTGGAACCAAGGTTACGAGCAGTACTTC. Protein product: CAIWNQGYEQYF. The chain links TRBV10-3 to TRBJ2-7; D not certain. CDR3 length equals 12 residues. The germline CDR1 and CDR2 sequences are ENHRY and SYGVKD. V was trimmed by 8 bases and J by 4 bases, leaving 12 bases between them.

This clonotype appeared a few times. The chain is built from TRBV7-3 and TRBJ2-1; TRBD2 aligns across 9 bases. This CDR3 contains 15 residues. J was trimmed by 9 bases and V by 1 base; bases with no gene match: 7. Germline CDR1 is SGHTA and CDR2 is FQGTGA. The DNA of the CDR3 is TGTGCCAGCAGCTTAAATAGCGGGAGAGAGACTGAGCAGTTCTTC. Amino acid sequence: CASSLNSGRETEQFF.

This clonotype has just a few counts. This chain links TRBV5-6 with TRBJ2-7; maybe TRBD2 (5 bases). CDR3 size: 13 residues. The V end was cut by 5 bases, the J end by 6 bases, with 15 bases between. CDR1 is SGHDT and CDR2 is YYEEEE in the germline V gene. The CDR3 sequence: CASRPERSGEQYF. CDR3 DNA: TGTGCCAGCAGACCTGAGCGGTCCGGCGAGCAGTACTTC.

The table lists this clonotype with a few counts. The J gene is TRBJ2-3, the V gene TRBV7-7; possibly TRBD1 for D (5 bases). Germline assignment: CDR1 SSHAT and CDR2 FNYEAQ (reference sequence). The length of the CDR3 is 15 residues. Trimming cost V 5 bases and J 2 bases, with 14 bases left between them. CDR3 sequence: CASSPLLQATDTQYF. The CDR3 bases are TGTGCCAGCAGCCCCCTGTTACAGGCCACAGATACGCAGTATTTT.

This clonotype was seen a few times. V usage is TRBV6-1 and J usage is TRBJ1-6; D gene uncertain. The V gene's germline CDR1 is MNHNS and CDR2 SASEGT. This CDR3 comprises 13 residues. The germline V and J ends were trimmed by 8 bases and 4 bases, with 9 bases remaining between them. The CDR3 loop reads CASGTNYNSPLHF. The CDR3 DNA is TGTGCCAGCGGAACAAATTATAATTCACCCCTCCACTTT.

The rearrangement uses TRBV15 and TRBJ2-1; the D gene is possibly TRBD2 (5 bases). The germline V gene has CDR1 LNHNV and CDR2 YYDKDF (reference sequence). V was shortened by 2 bases and J by 8 bases, with 16 bases between the two germline ends. The CDR3 loop spans 15 amino acids. The DNA of the CDR3 is TGTGCCACCAGCAGAACAACAAACGGGGTGGATGAGCAGTTCTTC. This gives the protein CATSRTTNGVDEQFF.

The chain is built from TRBV20-1 and TRBJ2-2, with TRBD2 as a possible D gene (5 bases). The CDR3 loop spans 15 amino acids. Per germline, CDR1 DFQATT and CDR2 SNEGSKA (reference sequence). Trimming left V 4 bases short and J 8 bases short, with 20 bases between. The CDR3 region is CSATSGRADLGELFF. The CDR3 DNA reads as TGCAGTGCTACCTCGGGGAGAGCGGATTTAGGGGAGCTGTTTTTT.

V usage is TRBV20-1 and J usage is TRBJ2-5; 8 bases match TRBD2. The CDR3 loop spans 16 amino acids. V dropped 0 bases and J dropped 5; count of bases not matched to a gene: 11. Looked up from germline, CDR1 is DFQATT and CDR2 is SNEGSKA (reference sequence). The CDR3 DNA sequence: TGCAGTGCTAGAGATGTGGTAGCGGGGACTGGGGAGACCCAGTACTTC. Its protein is CSARDVVAGTGETQYF.

This clonotype was found a few times. The J gene is TRBJ2-5, the V gene TRBV20-1; 7 bases agree with TRBD2. The trim removed 3 bases at V and 0 bases at J, leaving 13 bases unmatched. The CDR3 spans 17 residues. Germline V lookup: CDR1 DFQATT, CDR2 SNEGSKA (reference sequence). The DNA of the CDR3 is TGCAGTGCTAGCCTACCGGGAGGCCCCCGGCACCAAGAGACCCAGTACTTC. It translates to CSASLPGGPRHQETQYF.

The V and J genes are TRBV11-2 and TRBJ2-7; D perhaps matches TRBD1 (5 bases). From germline, CDR1 is SGHAT and CDR2 FQNNGV. This CDR3 has 14 amino acids. The V end lost 2 bases, the J end lost 7 bases, and 15 bases lay between the germline ends. This CDR3 is CASSLPGLLGEQYF. The CDR3 nucleotides read TGTGCCAGCAGCTTACCAGGGCTATTGGGGGAGCAGTACTTC.

This clonotype has only a few counts. CDR3 protein: CASSRRLAEDYEQYF. The CDR3, as DNA: TGTGCCAGCAGCCGACGACTAGCTGAAGACTACGAGCAGTACTTC. The chain has TRBV7-2 and TRBJ2-7, with 7 bases aligning to TRBD2. The germline V gene encodes CDR1 SGHTA and CDR2 FQGNSA. V lost 5 bases, J lost 3 bases, and 10 bases stayed unmatched. CDR3 length equals 15 residues. Complete variable domain (other parts from reference TRBV7-2 and TRBJ2-7): GAGVSQSPSNKVTEKGKDVELRCDPISGHTALYWYRQSLGQGLEFLIYFQGNSAPDKSGLPSDRFSAERTGGSVSTLTIQRTQQEDSAVYLCASSRRLAEDYEQYFGPGTRLTVT.

This clonotype turned up a few times. The chain carries TRBV24-1 and TRBJ1-5, with D hard to call. V dropped 4 bases and J dropped 0 bases, with 6 bases sitting between them. This CDR3 spans 14 amino acids. Germline V lookup: CDR1 KGHDR, CDR2 SFDVKD. The CDR3 nucleotides are TGTGCCACCAGTGACACATATAGCAATCAGCCCCAGCATTTT. Protein sequence: CATSDTYSNQPQHF.

The chain carries TRBV5-5 and TRBJ2-7; 8 nucleotides line up with TRBD2. V shed 2 bases, J shed 6 bases, and the junction held 10 bases outside the gene matches. The length of the CDR3 is 15 residues. The V gene's germline CDR1 is SGHKS and CDR2 YYEKEE (reference sequence). The CDR3 DNA sequence: TGTGCCAGCAGCTTAACTAGCGGCAGGACCTCCGAGCAGTACTTC. Amino acid sequence: CASSLTSGRTSEQYF.

The genes are TRBV2 and TRBJ1-2; TRBD1 is a possible D gene (5 bases). This CDR3 spans 14 amino acids. V shed 2 bases and J shed 6 bases, with 13 bases lying between them. Germline V gene data show CDR1 as SNHLY and CDR2 as FYNNEI. This CDR3 reads CASSENPAGNGYTF. The CDR3 coding sequence is TGTGCCAGCAGTGAAAATCCGGCAGGGAATGGCTACACCTTC.

The chain employs TRBV11-1 and TRBJ2-7; a weak D match, TRBD1 (6 bases). Germline lookup yields CDR1 SGHAT and CDR2 FQDESV (reference sequence). This CDR3 region has 15 residues. V lost 3 bases and J lost 1, with 13 bases in between. CDR3 sequence reads: CASSFSTGPSYEQYF. The CDR3 bases are TGTGCCAGCAGCTTTTCAACAGGGCCTTCCTACGAGCAGTACTTC.

There are many counts of this clonotype. The genes are TRBV21-1 and TRBJ2-7; the DNA was not used to check the table's D call, TRBD1. TRBV21-1 is flagged as a pseudogene. The CDR3 consists of 15 residues. The CDR3 coding sequence is TGTGCCAGCAGCTCCCGGGAGGGAATCTCCTACGAGCAGTACTTC. As protein: CASSSREGISYEQYF.

This clonotype appeared many times. The rearrangement joins TRBV24-1 to TRBJ1-2; D remains unclear. The CDR3 loop spans 18 amino acids. V lost 4 bases to trimming and J lost 0 bases, with 20 bases between them. CDR1 is KGHDR, CDR2 SFDVKD, per germline. CDR3 sequence (DNA): TGTGCCACCAGTGACTCCCGGTCCGGTATCCATTCTAACTATGGCTACACCTTC. It codes for CATSDSRSGIHSNYGYTF.

This rearrangement joins TRBV3-1 to TRBJ2-1; 7 bases align to TRBD2. The V and J ends lost 6 bases and 1 base, in that order; junction bases with no gene match: 9. This CDR3 is 16 amino acids long. Looked up from germline, CDR1 is LGHDT and CDR2 is YNNKEL (reference sequence). The CDR3 reads CASSPGQRDSYNEQFF. DNA of the CDR3: TGTGCCAGCAGTCCGGGGCAGCGGGATTCCTACAATGAGCAGTTCTTC.

The chain recombines TRBV10-3 with TRBJ2-1, with D possibly being TRBD2 (6 bases). Per the germline V gene, CDR1 is ENHRY and CDR2 is SYGVKD. There are 15 residues in the CDR3. Trimming shortened V by 0 bases and J by 4 bases, and 10 bases separated the two germline ends. The CDR3 region is CAISESPGVYNEQFF. The CDR3 nucleotides read TGTGCCATCAGTGAGTCACCGGGAGTGTACAATGAGCAGTTCTTC.

This rearrangement joins TRBV7-2 to TRBJ2-3; D not resolved. Germline assignment: CDR1 SGHTA and CDR2 FQGNSA. The CDR3 contains 14 residues. Trimming left V 3 bases short and J 6 bases short, with 13 bases between. CDR3: CASSLTLVVDTQYF. The CDR3 DNA is TGTGCCAGCAGCTTGACACTCGTAGTGGATACGCAGTATTTT.

In its sample, this clonotype was seen a few times. The chain carries TRBV27 and TRBJ1-6, with D hard to call. CDR3 length: 15 residues. Trimming cost V 4 bases and J 8 bases, with 15 bases left between them. Germline lookup yields CDR1 MNHEY and CDR2 SMNVEV (reference sequence). The CDR3 nucleotides are TGTGCCAGCAGTTCCAGACCTAAGGGTCATTCACCCCTCCACTTT. Translation gives CASSSRPKGHSPLHF.

The chain couples TRBV20-1 to TRBJ1-6, with 7 bases lining up with TRBD1. V shed 4 bases, J shed 8 bases, and the junction held 5 bases outside the gene matches. The CDR3 runs to 13 residues. The germline gives CDR1 DFQATT, CDR2 SNEGSKA (reference sequence). Written as DNA, the CDR3 is TGCAGTGCTAAGGAGACAGGGTATTCACCCCTCCACTTT. Residues: CSAKETGYSPLHF.

This sequence joins TRBV29-1 and TRBJ2-7; D may correspond to TRBD1 or TRBD2 (5 bases each). Germline V gene lookup returns CDR1 SQVTM and CDR2 ANQGSEA. The CDR3 sequence is 14 residues long. Between the trimmed V and J ends, which lost 4 bases and 3 bases, there was a span of 16 bases. The CDR3 region has the DNA TGCAGCGTTGCCGGCAAGGGGAGTAACTACGAGCAGTACTTC. Translating it yields CSVAGKGSNYEQYF.

This clonotype has a handful of counts. The V gene is TRBV25-1, the J gene TRBJ2-1; 8 bases match TRBD1. The CDR3 loop spans 14 amino acids. The germline V gene has CDR1 MGHDK and CDR2 SYGVNS. V dropped 8 bases and J dropped 4; count of bases not matched to a gene: 7. CDR3: CASGEDRVYNEQFF. In DNA form, the CDR3 reads TGTGCCAGCGGGGAGGACAGGGTGTACAATGAGCAGTTCTTC.

This clonotype was picked up many times. The rearrangement joins TRBV13 to TRBJ2-4, with 12 bases matching TRBD1. The V segment lost 5 bases and the J segment 7 bases; nucleotides outside the gene matches: 3. This CDR3 is 14 amino acids long. Germline V CDR1 and CDR2: PRHDT, FYEKMQ (reference sequence). CDR3 in DNA: TGTGCCAGCAGCCCGGGACAGGGGGCGAACATTCAGTACTTC. Translating gives CASSPGQGANIQYF.